This T cell receptor beta chain was sequenced in a study of blood T cell repertoires in COVID-19. Study-wide context: The United States, Italy and Spain supplied acute and convalescent COVID-19 samples. PBMCs, B-cell-depleted T cells, or T cells provided the cDNA or gDNA that made up the material.

Original data processing: Reference gene primer amplification gave nucleated cell count estimates. Here immunoSEQ multiplex PCR was the method, and the copy in TCRdb shows in-frame clones only, minus some. That table is the source of V, J and clone size, and D and trimming were worked out from the DNA. The table records fewer than 300,000 clones, around 89% of them present only once. Deletions cut 7 bases from V and 8 bases from J, with 7 bases between. This CDR3 is 11 amino acids long. Germline V lookup: CDR1 SGDLS, CDR2 YYNGEE. The TCR was taken from a man aged 55-75 years who had recovered from COVID-19. The chain joins TRBV9 to TRBJ1-6; D not certain. The sequenced sample consisted of peripheral blood. The CDR3 DNA follows: TGTGCCAGCGGCCGGGATTCACCCCTCCACTTT. This codes for CASGRDSPLHF.